These 18 T cell receptor beta chains originate from one sample sequenced in a study of identical twins' blood T cells. TCRdb reprocessed the 5' RACE reads with MiXCR, giving one entry per CDR3 protein. The data contain 350,000 to 450,000 distinct CDR3 sequences, roughly 28% of them singletons. Sequencing used PBMCs. These TCRs come from a woman aged 18-50 years in good health.

V gene TRBV20-1 combines with J gene TRBJ1-2; weak D call: TRBD1 (6 bases). Germline-derived CDR1 and CDR2 are DFQATT and SNEGSKA (reference sequence). V gave up 7 bases and J gave up 8 bases, with 23 bases separating them. The CDR3 is made up of 14 amino acids. CDR3 sequence: CSVAPGTFPEGYTF. For the CDR3, the DNA is TGCAGTGTCGCCCCCGGGACATTCCCTGAGGGCTACACCTTC.

With regard to this clonotype: Sequence at one end of the junction differs from germline and may be a read error. The CDR3 nucleotides read TGTACTAGTGGCTGGGACTCACAGCGGCCCCAGCATTTT. Translating it yields CTSGWDSQRPQHF. The V call is TRBV12-5, the J call TRBJ1-5; possible D gene TRBD1, 5 bases. From germline, CDR1 is LGHNT and CDR2 FRNRAP. This CDR3 spans 13 amino acids. The full variable domain, rest sourced from reference TRBV12-5 and TRBJ1-5, is DARVTQTPRHKVTEMGQEVTMRCQPILGHNTVFWYRQTMMQGLELLAYFRNRAPLDDSGMPKDRFSAEMPDATLATLKIQPSEPRDSAVYFCTSGWDSQRPQHFGDGTRLSIL.

V gene TRBV20-1 combines with J gene TRBJ1-4, with D perhaps TRBD1 (6 bases). This CDR3 region has 15 residues. In germline, CDR1 is DFQATT, CDR2 SNEGSKA (reference sequence). Trimming took off 5 bases at V and 7 bases at J, with 20 bases between the two ends. CDR3 in DNA: TGCAGTGCTGGGGGTGCACAGGGTAGTGGTGAAAAACTGTTTTTT. Its protein is CSAGGAQGSGEKLFF.

The rearrangement joins TRBV12-3 or TRBV12-4 to TRBJ2-5; the D gene is possibly TRBD2 (5 bases). The CDR3 loop spans 14 amino acids. Trimming took off 3 bases at V and 2 bases at J, with 10 bases between the two ends. The CDR3 reads CASSFPGIQETQYF. The CDR3 DNA is TGTGCCAGCAGTTTCCCCGGGATTCAAGAGACCCAGTACTTC.

This clonotype was found a few times. V gene TRBV7-2 combines with J gene TRBJ2-3; D perhaps matches TRBD1 (6 bases). The CDR3 sequence is 16 residues long. V was cut by 5 bases and J by 2 bases, with 17 bases left in between. Germline values: CDR1 SGHTA, CDR2 FQGNSA. The CDR3 here is CASSSQPGHLTDTQYF. The CDR3 DNA sequence: TGTGCCAGCAGCAGCCAACCGGGACACCTCACAGATACGCAGTATTTT.

This clonotype came up a few times. The chain recombines TRBV11-2 with TRBJ2-1; 7 bases are shared with TRBD2. Germline CDR1 SGHAT, CDR2 FQNNGV. V lost 8 bases to trimming and J lost 4 bases; unmatched junction nucleotides: 8. There are 14 residues in the CDR3. CDR3 region: CASAMSSGYNEQFF. CDR3 DNA sequence: TGTGCCAGCGCCATGAGTAGCGGGTACAATGAGCAGTTCTTC.

J is TRBJ2-1 and V is TRBV7-9; D might be TRBD1 (5 bases). This CDR3 spans 15 amino acids. V lost 6 bases and J lost 7, with 19 bases in between. CDR1 is SEHNR and CDR2 is FQNEAQ in the germline V gene (reference sequence). CDR3 in DNA: TGTGCCAGCAGTCTACGGATGCTAGGGGTGAATGAGCAGTTCTTC. Encoded protein: CASSLRMLGVNEQFF.

On this clonotype: An end of the junction does not agree with germline; a read error may underlie this. This rearrangement joins TRBV5-1 to TRBJ1-4, with D maybe TRBD1 (5 bases). Germline CDR1 and CDR2: SGHRS and YFSETQ. This CDR3 spans 15 amino acids. CDR3 in amino acids: CAGSSSTGAGEKLFF. The CDR3 coding sequence is TGCGCCGGCAGCTCCTCTACCGGGGCGGGCGAAAAACTGTTTTTT.

This sequence joins TRBV20-1 and TRBJ2-3; 11 positions match TRBD2. The CDR3 has 16 amino acids. CDR1 DFQATT and CDR2 SNEGSKA come from the germline V gene (reference sequence). Trimming cost V 1 base and J 4 bases; bases outside gene matches: 7. The CDR3 loop is CSARGGTSGGSDTQYF. CDR3 in DNA: TGCAGTGCTAGAGGGGGAACTAGCGGGGGATCAGATACGCAGTATTTT.

The chain carries TRBV19 and TRBJ1-1; D ambiguous. V shed 1 base and J shed 3 bases, with 3 bases lying between them. Germline-derived CDR1 and CDR2 are LNHDA and SQIVND (reference sequence). The CDR3 sequence is 12 residues long. The CDR3 DNA reads as TGTGCCAGTAGTATAGCTCACACTGAAGCTTTCTTT. Protein: CASSIAHTEAFF.

V gene TRBV12-3 or TRBV12-4 combines with J gene TRBJ1-1, with unresolved D. The CDR3 covers 15 residues. Trimming took off 6 bases at V and 2 bases at J, with 16 bases between the two ends. CDR3: CASSPYGAGNTEAFF. The DNA for the CDR3 is TGTGCCAGCAGCCCCTACGGAGCTGGAAACACTGAAGCTTTCTTT.

In nucleotides, the CDR3 is TGTGCCAGCAGCTTAGTTATTCGCGGTGAGCAGTTCTTC. It specifies CASSLVIRGEQFF. The chain joins TRBV11-2 to TRBJ2-1; D not certain. This CDR3 comprises 13 residues. The V gene lost 1 base and the J gene lost 9 bases, with 10 bases spanning the gap. Germline loops: CDR1 SGHAT, CDR2 FQNNGV.

The CDR3 nucleotides read TGCAGCGACCTCCTAGCGGGGGTTGGCAATGAGCAGTTCTTC. Translated: CSDLLAGVGNEQFF. The chain is built from TRBV29-1 and TRBJ2-1; TRBD2 agrees at 10 bases. This CDR3 has 14 residues. The germline V gene encodes CDR1 SQVTM and CDR2 ANQGSEA. Unmatched junction bases numbered 9, after V lost 7 bases and J lost 6 bases.

This clonotype was observed a handful of times. The V call is TRBV27, the J call TRBJ1-2; D remains ambiguous. Germline CDR1 MNHEY, CDR2 SMNVEV (reference sequence). V lost 7 bases, J lost 2 bases, and 11 bases lay in between. The CDR3 covers 13 residues. The CDR3 sequence: CASKAPDNYGYTF. The CDR3 DNA reads as TGTGCCAGCAAGGCACCAGACAACTATGGCTACACCTTC.

V and J are TRBV29-1 and TRBJ2-3, with 9 positions matching TRBD1. The trim removed 4 bases at V and 7 bases at J, leaving 9 bases unmatched. The CDR3 totals 14 residues. Germline loops: CDR1 SQVTM, CDR2 ANQGSEA. The CDR3 loop is CSVVAQGAYYTQYF. The DNA of the CDR3 is TGCAGCGTTGTGGCACAGGGGGCGTACTATACGCAGTATTTT.

This clonotype was counted only a few times. This chain connects TRBV7-9 to TRBJ1-3; D is unresolved. Trimming left V 0 bases short and J 0 bases short, with 9 bases between. Germline V CDR1 and CDR2: SEHNR, FQNEAQ (reference sequence). The CDR3 sequence is 16 residues long. As DNA, the CDR3 is TGTGCCAGCAGCTTAGCCTCGGGCTTCTCTGGAAACACCATATATTTT. Encoded protein: CASSLASGFSGNTIYF.

There are many counts of this clonotype. This rearrangement joins TRBV6-2 or TRBV6-3 to TRBJ2-2; D unclear. Per the germline V gene, CDR1 is MNHEY and CDR2 is SVGEGT. V shed 5 bases and J shed 3 bases, with 7 bases lying between them. This CDR3 is 13 amino acids long. The CDR3 DNA is TGTGCCAGCAGTCCCCGGGACACCGGGGAGCTGTTTTTT. Encoded protein: CASSPRDTGELFF.

The chain is built from TRBV10-3 and TRBJ2-1; 8 nucleotides agree with TRBD2. The CDR3 runs 18 residues. J lost 8 bases, V lost 0 bases, and 15 bases had no gene match. Germline lookup yields CDR1 ENHRY and CDR2 SYGVKD. DNA for the CDR3: TGTGCCATCAGTGAGTCGATGGGGGGAGGGACTAGGTCCCATGAGCAGTTCTTC. This translates into CAISESMGGGTRSHEQFF.